These T cell receptor beta chains were read from a single sample in a study of blood T cell repertoires in COVID-19. TCRdb keeps only in-frame clones here, not all; method: immunoSEQ multiplex PCR. The repertoire holds about 200,000 clones, with approximately 90% as singletons. Specimen: peripheral blood. The receptors come from a man aged 35 to 55 with active or convalescent COVID-19. The CDR3 runs from the conserved cysteine through the conserved F or W. The D gene is left open where the match is weak. Where a row states a size, it is once, few, many or the class of an expanded clone; other rows omit it.

size	D	V	J	DNA	CDR3
NA	NA	TRBV25-1	TRBJ1-4	TGTGCCAGCAGTGACCGCTGGAGCCCTCAGGGGGAAAAACTGTTTTTT	CASSDRWSPQGEKLFF
NA	TRBD1	TRBV29-1	TRBJ1-1	TGCAGCATTTTGGGTTGGATTGGTCCCGCCAGTGCAGGGGGCAAGAAGAACACTGAAGCTTTCTTT	CSILGWIGPASAGGKKNTEAFF
NA	TRBD1	TRBV28	TRBJ1-3	TGTGCCAGCAGGGGGTCAGACGGACAGGTTCGGGGAAACACCATATATTTT	CASRGSDGQVRGNTIYF
NA	TRBD2	TRBV24-1	TRBJ2-5	TGTGCCACCAGTGATCCGAGGACTAGCGGGGAGACCCAGTACTTC	CATSDPRTSGETQYF
once	NA	TRBV9	TRBJ2-7	TGTGCCAGCAGCGCGAGCGGAGGAACACTCTACGAGCAGTACTTC	CASSASGGTLYEQYF
NA	TRBD2	TRBV3-1/TRBV3-2	TRBJ2-1	TGTGCCAGCAGCCTCACTAGCGGTAAGCAGTTCTTC	CASSLTSGKQFF
NA	TRBD1	TRBV27	TRBJ1-6	TGTGCCAGCAGTTTTGGGACAGGGAATTCACCCCTCCACTTT	CASSFGTGNSPLHF
few	TRBD2	TRBV7-2	TRBJ2-3	TGTGCCAGCAGCTTAGTGGCTAGCGGGGGGGAGGATACGCAGTATTTT	CASSLVASGGEDTQYF
NA	TRBD2	TRBV19	TRBJ2-2	TGTGCCAGTAGCCCGACTAGCAGCAACACCGGGGAGCTGTTTTTT	CASSPTSSNTGELFF
NA	NA	TRBV3-1/TRBV3-2	TRBJ1-5	TGTGCCAGCAGCCAAGTCGGCAGGGATCAGCCCCAGCATTTT	CASSQVGRDQPQHF
NA	TRBD1	TRBV27	TRBJ1-5	TGTGCCAGCAGTACCAGGGGGTACAATCAGCCCCAGCATTTT	CASSTRGYNQPQHF
once	NA	TRBV19	TRBJ1-1	NA	CASTSGEPGNTEAFF
NA	NA	TRBV6-2/TRBV6-3	TRBJ2-3	TGTGCCAGCAGTTACCCCGTAGGGCCGACAGACAAATCTAGCACAGATACGCAGTATTTT	CASSYPVGPTDKSSTDTQYF
NA	NA	TRBV3-1/TRBV3-2	TRBJ1-1	TGTGCCAGCAGCCAAGGCATAATCGCCGGGACTGAAGCTTTCTTT	CASSQGIIAGTEAFF
NA	NA	TRBV11-2	TRBJ2-5	TGTGCCAGCAGCTTAGATGCAGCGAACCAAGAGACCCAGTACTTC	CASSLDAANQETQYF
NA	TRBD1	TRBV27	TRBJ1-4	TGTGCCAGCAGACCTGCAATCCGGACAGGGGTTAAAGAAAAACTGTTTTTT	CASRPAIRTGVKEKLFF
NA	NA	TRBV10-1	TRBJ2-7	TGCGCCAGCAGTAATCAACGTAAGTCCAGAAACGAGCAGTACTTC	CASSNQRKSRNEQYF
NA	TRBD2	TRBV11-2	TRBJ2-7	TGTGCCAGCAGCTCGGGACTATTAAGCTCCTACGAGCAGTACTTC	CASSSGLLSSYEQYF
once	NA	TRBV27	TRBJ2-2	TGTGCCAGCAGACCTCGGGCCGGGGAGCTGTTTTTT	CASRPRAGELFF
NA	TRBD1	TRBV4-1	TRBJ1-2	TGCGCCAGCAGCTGGGACAGGGGTAACTATGGCTACACCTTC	CASSWDRGNYGYTF
NA	NA	TRBV25-1	TRBJ1-4	TGTGCCAGCAGTGTGGACCGCGGGGAGAAACTGTTTTTT	CASSVDRGEKLFF
NA	TRBD1	TRBV10-3	TRBJ1-4	TGTGCCATCAGGGATGCAGGGGGCGGTAATGAAAAACTGTTTTTT	CAIRDAGGGNEKLFF
NA	NA	TRBV19	TRBJ1-5	TGTGCCAGTAGTGTAAATAGCAATCAGCCCCAGCATTTT	CASSVNSNQPQHF
NA	TRBD1	TRBV18	TRBJ2-5	TGTGCCAGCTCACGGAGAGGGGGCGCTCCTGAAGAGACCCAGTACTTC	CASSRRGGAPEETQYF
NA	NA	TRBV5-1	TRBJ1-1	TGCGCCAGCAGCGGCCACACAGGAAGTAACACTGAAGCTTTCTTT	CASSGHTGSNTEAFF
NA	NA	TRBV7-2	TRBJ1-3	TGTGCCAGCAGCACGAAGCAGGCTTTGGGAAACACCATATATTTT	CASSTKQALGNTIYF
NA	TRBD2	TRBV19	TRBJ2-1	TGTGCCAGTAGGGGTACTAGCGGTAATGAGCAGTTCTTC	CASRGTSGNEQFF
NA	TRBD1	TRBV19	TRBJ1-5	TGTGCCAGTAGTATAGCAGGACGAATAGGACAGGGAGGCCAGCCCCAGCATTTT	CASSIAGRIGQGGQPQHF
NA	TRBD2	TRBV19	TRBJ2-7	TGTGCCAGTAGTATGAACGGGAGGGCCAGCTACGAGCAGTACTTC	CASSMNGRASYEQYF
NA	TRBD1	TRBV7-3	TRBJ2-1	TGTGCCAGCAGCTCCACCGGGACAGGGAATTATGAGCAGTTCTTC	CASSSTGTGNYEQFF
once	NA	TRBV6-5	TRBJ1-1	TGTGCCAGCAGTAGAGACACGGGGACTGAAGCTTTCTTT	CASSRDTGTEAFF
NA	NA	TRBV5-1	TRBJ1-2	TGCGCCAGCAGCCTTACAGGGCCCCAAAACACCTTC	CASSLTGPQNTF
NA	NA	TRBV5-1	TRBJ2-3	TGCGCCAGCAGCTTGGCCAGGAGACAGTTCGTGACAGATACGCAGTATTTT	CASSLARRQFVTDTQYF
NA	TRBD1	TRBV24-1	TRBJ1-2	TGTGCCACCAGTAGACAGGGGTTTCAGGGCTACACCTTC	CATSRQGFQGYTF
NA	NA	TRBV5-4	TRBJ2-3	TGTGCCAGCAGCTTGGATCTAGCGAGTAGCACAGATACGCAGTATTTT	CASSLDLASSTDTQYF
once	NA	TRBV11-2	TRBJ1-5	TGTGCCAGCAGCTTAGATCTTCAGGGCAATCAGCCCCAGCATTTT	CASSLDLQGNQPQHF
NA	NA	TRBV5-1	TRBJ1-1	TGCGCCAGCAGCTTGGCCGGTACAGGGTTTGCGAACACTGAAGCTTTCTTT	CASSLAGTGFANTEAFF
NA	NA	TRBV29-1	TRBJ1-2	TGCAGCGTTTTTGGAGGGTATGGCTACACCTTC	CSVFGGYGYTF
NA	TRBD1	TRBV7-2	TRBJ1-4	TGTGCCAGCAGCCCGCCGGACAGGGGATGGCACGAAAAACTGTTTTTT	CASSPPDRGWHEKLFF
NA	TRBD2	TRBV11-3	TRBJ2-7	TGTGCCAGCAGCTCCTCCGGGACTAGCATCTACGAGCAGTACTTC	CASSSSGTSIYEQYF
few	TRBD2	TRBV19	TRBJ2-1	TGTGCCAGTAGTTTTGCCGGACTAGCGGGGGCTTGGAATGAGCAGTTCTTC	CASSFAGLAGAWNEQFF
NA	NA	TRBV6-1	TRBJ1-1	TGTGCCAGCAGTGAGCGCAGGGAGGCTGAAGCTTTCTTT	CASSERREAEAFF
NA	NA	TRBV12-5	TRBJ1-1	TGTGCTAGTGGTCTGACGGAGATCTACATGAACACTGAAGCTTTCTTT	CASGLTEIYMNTEAFF
NA	NA	TRBV5-4	TRBJ1-1	TGTGCCAGCAGCCCCCGGGGGGGGGACACTGAAGCTTTCTTT	CASSPRGGDTEAFF
NA	NA	TRBV20-1	TRBJ1-2	TGCAGTGCTGGAGACAGGCATGGCTACACCTTC	CSAGDRHGYTF
NA	NA	TRBV18	TRBJ2-5	TGTGCCAGCTCACCAACAGAAGCCACCCAAGAGACCCAGTACTTC	CASSPTEATQETQYF
NA	NA	TRBV28	TRBJ2-5	TGTGCCAGCAGCCTAAGGACACTTCAAGAGACCCAGTACTTC	CASSLRTLQETQYF